The 30 T cell receptor beta chains below all came from one sample that was sequenced in a study of CD8 T cells in ankylosing spondylitis. TCRdb redid the calling of the 5' RACE reads with MiXCR, one entry per CDR3 protein. The table includes some 220,000 distinct CDR3 sequences, about 10% detected once. The sequenced sample consisted of blood, either unsorted or a sorted T cell fraction (not recorded which). Every receptor here comes from a male donor with ankylosing spondylitis or in good health (not recorded which).

This clonotype has at least ten counts. J is TRBJ2-3 and V is TRBV20-1; 9 positions agree with TRBD2. CDR3 length equals 15 residues. CDR1 is DFQATT and CDR2 is SNEGSKA in the germline V gene (reference sequence). J was trimmed by 1 base and V by 5 bases; bases with no gene match: 7. The CDR3 spells CSAADWTSGTDTQYF. The CDR3 DNA reads as TGCAGTGCTGCCGATTGGACTAGCGGCACAGATACGCAGTATTTT.

The CDR3 sequence is CAWSPTARANQPQHF. In DNA form, the CDR3 reads TGTGCCTGGAGTCCTACAGCCAGGGCGAATCAGCCCCAGCATTTT. The gene calls are TRBV30 and TRBJ1-5; maybe TRBD1 (5 bases). V lost 2 bases to trimming and J lost 4 bases, with 15 bases between them. This CDR3 spans 15 amino acids. The germline V gene has CDR1 GTSNPN and CDR2 SVGIG (reference sequence). The complete variable domain, with remaining parts taken from reference TRBV30 and TRBJ1-5, reads SQTIHQWPATLVQPVGSPLSLECTVEGTSNPNLYWYRQAAGRGLQLLFYSVGIGQISSEVPQNLSASRPQDRQFILSSKKLLLSDSGFYLCAWSPTARANQPQHFGDGTRLSIL.

This chain uses TRBV18 with TRBJ2-5, with D possibly TRBD2 on 6 matching bases. The germline V gene has CDR1 KGHSH and CDR2 LQKENI. V gave up 3 bases and J gave up 0 bases, with 20 bases separating them. The CDR3 has 18 residues. CDR3 in amino acids: CASSPRSAGTYYQETQYF. CDR3 in DNA: TGTGCCAGCTCACCTCGTTCCGCGGGGACTTACTACCAAGAGACCCAGTACTTC.

This clonotype has only a few counts. A read error may account for a junction end that differs from germline. The chain uses TRBV18 and TRBJ1-1; D not resolved. This CDR3 contains 12 residues. Germline V CDR1 and CDR2: KGHSH, LQKENI. CDR3 region: CATSTENTEAFF. Written as DNA, the CDR3 is TGTGCCACCTCAACAGAGAACACTGAAGCTTTCTTT.

This clonotype was counted many times. The chain is built from TRBV7-2 and TRBJ1-3; 8 bases fit TRBD1. CDR1 SGHTA and CDR2 FQGNSA come from the germline V gene. The V segment lost 4 bases and the J segment 0 bases; nucleotides outside the gene matches: 5. This CDR3 is built from 16 residues. Here the CDR3 reads CASSSRQGSSGNTIYF. The CDR3 region has the DNA TGTGCCAGCAGCTCCCGACAGGGGAGCTCTGGAAACACCATATATTTT.

As for this clonotype: A much larger clone sits a single nucleotide away, making a read error possible. This rearrangement joins TRBV9 to TRBJ2-7; 10 bases line up with TRBD1. The CDR3 runs to 15 residues. The germline CDR1 and CDR2 sequences are SGDLS and YYNGEE. CDR3: CAGSVSGTGDVEQYF. The CDR3 DNA follows: TGTGCCGGCAGCGTTTCCGGGACAGGGGACGTCGAGCAGTACTTC.

This clonotype showed up many times. DNA for the CDR3: TGTGCCAGCAGTCCGGCGGCCAGCACAGATACGCAGTATTTT. It yields the protein CASSPAASTDTQYF. V usage is TRBV12-3 or TRBV12-4 and J usage is TRBJ2-3; no firm D call. The CDR3 loop spans 14 amino acids. Trimming pared 5 bases from V and 0 bases from J, leaving 9 bases between.

This clonotype came up many times. This chain connects TRBV4-2 to TRBJ2-2, with D possibly TRBD1 on 7 matching bases. Trimming pared 4 bases from V and 0 bases from J, leaving 9 bases between. Germline CDR1 reads LGHNA; CDR2 reads YNFKEQ. The length of the CDR3 is 15 residues. Here the CDR3 DNA reads TGTGCCAGCAGCCGCGGGACAGCGAACACCGGGGAGCTGTTTTTT. As protein: CASSRGTANTGELFF.

This clonotype appeared many times. The CDR3 DNA is TGTGCCAGCAGTGACGGATTACTGAACACTGAAGCTTTCTTT. This encodes CASSDGLLNTEAFF. J is TRBJ1-1 and V is TRBV25-1; D is undetermined. The CDR3 length is 14 residues. V lost 3 bases, J lost 0 bases, and 8 bases lay in between. Germline V gene sequence: CDR1 MGHDK, CDR2 SYGVNS.

The chain employs TRBV3-1 and TRBJ2-1, with D possibly being TRBD1 or TRBD2 (5 bases each). CDR3 length: 14 residues. V was clipped by 3 bases and J by 9 bases, with 15 bases between them. The germline CDR1 and CDR2 sequences are LGHDT and YNNKEL (reference sequence). Written as DNA, the CDR3 is TGTGCCAGCAGCCAGGGGCTTGAAAGCGGTGAGCAGTTCTTC. Translated: CASSQGLESGEQFF.

V and J are TRBV30 and TRBJ2-5; 11 bases align to TRBD1. This CDR3 region has 14 residues. The germline gives CDR1 GTSNPN, CDR2 SVGIG (reference sequence). The V segment lost 1 base and the J segment 5 bases; nucleotides outside the gene matches: 3. The CDR3 DNA reads TGTGCCTGGAGTGCGGACAGGGGGCCTGAGACCCAGTACTTC. Its translation: CAWSADRGPETQYF.

This clonotype was found many times. This rearrangement joins TRBV30 to TRBJ1-1, with D possibly being TRBD1 (5 bases). Germline CDR1 and CDR2: GTSNPN and SVGIG (reference sequence). CDR3 length: 14 amino acids. V was shortened by 3 bases and J by 5 bases, with 16 bases between the two germline ends. The CDR3 DNA sequence: TGTGCCTGGAGCCGCACGAGGGGTTGGACTGAAGCTTTCTTT. Translation: CAWSRTRGWTEAFF.

This clonotype was counted at least ten times. DNA of the CDR3: TGCGCCAGCCGGAGGGAGACTGAAGCTTTCTTT. Protein: CASRRETEAFF. V is TRBV5-1 and J is TRBJ1-1; D not certain. With 7 bases removed from V and 5 bases from J, the gap between germline ends came to 9 bases. The germline V gene has CDR1 SGHRS and CDR2 YFSETQ. The CDR3 has 11 residues.

This clonotype was observed at least ten times. J is TRBJ1-3 and V is TRBV20-1, with D unresolved. There are 16 residues in the CDR3. Trimming took off 0 bases at V and 0 bases at J, with 12 bases between the two ends. CDR1 is DFQATT and CDR2 is SNEGSKA in the germline V gene (reference sequence). The CDR3 nucleotides are TGCAGTGCTAGAGATTTCAACGGCCGCTCTGGAAACACCATATATTTT. Its translation: CSARDFNGRSGNTIYF.

This clonotype was observed at least ten times. The CDR3 region is CASSHGSSNQPQHF. The CDR3 DNA sequence: TGTGCCAGCTCCCACGGGAGTAGCAATCAGCCCCAGCATTTT. The chain recombines TRBV6-4 with TRBJ1-5; D remains unclear. CDR3 length equals 14 residues. The germline V and J ends were trimmed by 8 bases and 0 bases, with 11 bases remaining between them. Germline loops: CDR1 MRHNA, CDR2 SNTAGT.

This clonotype showed up many times. One end of the junction does not line up with germline, which may come from a read error. The J gene is TRBJ2-1, the V gene TRBV29-1, with D possibly matching TRBD2 (6 bases). Per the germline V gene, CDR1 is SQVTM and CDR2 is ANQGSEA. The CDR3 spans 10 residues. Here the CDR3 reads CSVDLGGLIF. In DNA form, the CDR3 reads TGCAGCGTAGACCTCGGAGGGCTAATCTTC.

The rearrangement joins TRBV7-7 to TRBJ2-3; the D call may be TRBD1 or TRBD2 (5 bases each). The germline CDR1 and CDR2 sequences are SSHAT and FNYEAQ (reference sequence). This CDR3 is 16 amino acids long. The germline V and J ends were trimmed by 4 bases and 7 bases, with 21 bases remaining between them. CDR3 bases: TGTGCCAGCAGCTCCGCCGGGAAGGGGCCTTACTATACGCAGTATTTT. It codes for CASSSAGKGPYYTQYF.

V usage is TRBV5-5 and J usage is TRBJ2-7; 11 bases map to TRBD2. Germline CDR1 reads SGHKS; CDR2 reads YYEKEE (reference sequence). The CDR3 covers 14 residues. Trimming cost V 4 bases and J 4 bases; bases outside gene matches: 4. The chain's CDR3 is CASSHGTSGYEQYF. The CDR3 region has the DNA TGTGCCAGCAGCCACGGGACTAGCGGTTACGAGCAGTACTTC.

J is TRBJ2-3 and V is TRBV7-2; tentatively, D is TRBD1 (6 bases). Trimming pared 5 bases from V and 2 bases from J, leaving 20 bases between. The germline V gene has CDR1 SGHTA and CDR2 FQGNSA. The CDR3 totals 17 residues. CDR3 in amino acids: CASSPRLDSYYTDTQYF. The DNA for the CDR3 is TGTGCCAGCAGCCCAAGGCTGGACAGTTATTACACAGATACGCAGTATTTT. Looking up the rest from reference TRBV7-2 and TRBJ2-3 gives the full variable domain: GAGVSQSPSNKVTEKGKDVELRCDPISGHTALYWYRQSLGQGLEFLIYFQGNSAPDKSGLPSDRFSAERTGGSVSTLTIQRTQQEDSAVYLCASSPRLDSYYTDTQYFGPGTRLTVL.

This clonotype showed up many times. This sequence joins TRBV12-3 or TRBV12-4 and TRBJ2-1, with D uncertain. The CDR3 has 12 amino acids. Trimming cost V 3 bases and J 10 bases, with 10 bases left between them. CDR3 sequence: CASSFRTREQFF. DNA of the CDR3: TGTGCCAGCAGTTTTCGGACCCGCGAGCAGTTCTTC.

This clonotype was detected ten times or more. The chain employs TRBV4-1 and TRBJ2-7; 11 nucleotides line up with TRBD2. The CDR3 has 18 residues. The V gene's germline CDR1 is MGHRA and CDR2 YSYEKL. Losses at the gene ends were 4 bases for V and 3 bases for J; bases not matched to a gene: 14. CDR3 region: CASSPGATSGNIVYEQYF. Here the CDR3 DNA reads TGCGCCAGCAGCCCCGGGGCGACTAGCGGGAACATAGTCTACGAGCAGTACTTC.

In this sample, this clonotype turned up many times. The chain joins TRBV30 to TRBJ2-1, with D possibly TRBD2 on 5 matching bases. Trimming left V 7 bases short and J 0 bases short, with 10 bases between. The CDR3 has 13 residues. The V gene's germline CDR1 is GTSNPN and CDR2 SVGIG (reference sequence). In nucleotides, the CDR3 is TGTGCCTCGGCTACTAGCTCCTACAATGAGCAGTTCTTC. Encoded protein: CASATSSYNEQFF.

At least ten counts were recorded for this clonotype. The gene calls are TRBV7-9 and TRBJ2-2; tentatively, D is TRBD1 or TRBD2 (5 bases each). Germline V gives CDR1 SEHNR, CDR2 FQNEAQ (reference sequence). V lost 5 bases and J lost 6, with 19 bases in between. CDR3 size: 16 residues. The DNA for the CDR3 is TGTGCCAGCAGCCAGAGGGGCAACTTGGTCCCCGGGGAGCTGTTTTTT. As protein: CASSQRGNLVPGELFF.

The chain links TRBV30 to TRBJ2-7, with a weak D call TRBD1 (6 bases). CDR1 GTSNPN and CDR2 SVGIG come from the germline V gene (reference sequence). V lost 0 bases to trimming and J lost 1 base, with 13 bases between them. The CDR3 consists of 15 residues. The CDR3 protein is CAWSVLGHGSYEQYF. CDR3 bases: TGTGCCTGGAGTGTACTGGGACACGGGTCCTACGAGCAGTACTTC. The full variable domain, its missing parts supplied by reference TRBV30 and TRBJ2-7, is SQTIHQWPATLVQPVGSPLSLECTVEGTSNPNLYWYRQAAGRGLQLLFYSVGIGQISSEVPQNLSASRPQDRQFILSSKKLLLSDSGFYLCAWSVLGHGSYEQYFGPGTRLTVT.

This clonotype was recorded at least ten times. The genes are TRBV7-8 and TRBJ2-7; D might be TRBD2 (5 bases). This CDR3 comprises 13 residues. V was trimmed by 5 bases and J by 0 bases, leaving 8 bases between them. Germline V gene sequence: CDR1 SGHVS, CDR2 FQNEAQ. CDR3 loop: CASSLGISYEQYF. CDR3 sequence (DNA): TGTGCCAGCAGCCTCGGGATCTCCTACGAGCAGTACTTC. The full variable domain, in which reference TRBV7-8 and TRBJ2-7 provide the parts outside the CDR3, is GAGVSQSPRYKVAKRGQDVALRCDPISGHVSLFWYQQALGQGPEFLTYFQNEAQLDKSGLPSDRFFAERPEGSVSTLKIQRTQQEDSAVYLCASSLGISYEQYFGPGTRLTVT.

Concerning this clonotype itself: One end of the junction does not line up with germline, which may come from a read error. This chain joins TRBV3-1 and TRBJ2-7; 14 bases are shared with TRBD2. Germline CDR1 reads LGHDT; CDR2 reads YNNKEL (reference sequence). The CDR3 loop spans 18 amino acids. Written as DNA, the CDR3 is TGTGCCAACAGCCAAGATCCGACTAGCGGGGGGGCCCCCTACGAGCAGTACTTC. Amino acids: CANSQDPTSGGAPYEQYF.

In its sample, this clonotype was seen many times. The V call is TRBV10-2, the J call TRBJ1-2; D perhaps matches TRBD1 (5 bases). Trimming shortened V by 7 bases and J by 5 bases, and 17 bases separated the two germline ends. From germline, CDR1 is WSHSY and CDR2 SAAADI. The CDR3 covers 14 residues. CDR3 coding DNA: TGCGCCAGCACCACCCCGGGGGTTGGTTATGGCTACACCTTC. Protein product: CASTTPGVGYGYTF.

Many counts were recorded for this clonotype. The genes are TRBV25-1 and TRBJ1-2; 7 bases are shared with TRBD1. Germline V gene sequence: CDR1 MGHDK, CDR2 SYGVNS. The V and J ends lost 8 bases and 4 bases, in that order; junction bases with no gene match: 1. The CDR3 length is 11 residues. CDR3 amino acids: CASRDSYGYTF. For the CDR3, the DNA is TGTGCCAGCCGGGACAGCTATGGCTACACCTTC.

This clonotype has at least ten counts. J is TRBJ1-2 and V is TRBV30; D remains ambiguous. The CDR3 totals 12 residues. CDR1 is GTSNPN, CDR2 SVGIG, per germline (reference sequence). Trimming shortened V by 0 bases and J by 5 bases, and 7 bases separated the two germline ends. This CDR3 is CAWSVAGYGYTF. CDR3 nucleotides: TGTGCCTGGAGTGTCGCGGGTTATGGCTACACCTTC.

This clonotype was seen repeatedly, ten times or more. The chain links TRBV5-1 to TRBJ2-2; D uncertain. V shed 4 bases and J shed 3 bases, with 7 bases lying between them. Germline V gene sequence: CDR1 SGHRS, CDR2 YFSETQ. The CDR3 contains 13 residues. The CDR3 spells CASSRRYTGELFF. The DNA of the CDR3 is TGCGCCAGCAGCCGTAGATACACCGGGGAGCTGTTTTTT.